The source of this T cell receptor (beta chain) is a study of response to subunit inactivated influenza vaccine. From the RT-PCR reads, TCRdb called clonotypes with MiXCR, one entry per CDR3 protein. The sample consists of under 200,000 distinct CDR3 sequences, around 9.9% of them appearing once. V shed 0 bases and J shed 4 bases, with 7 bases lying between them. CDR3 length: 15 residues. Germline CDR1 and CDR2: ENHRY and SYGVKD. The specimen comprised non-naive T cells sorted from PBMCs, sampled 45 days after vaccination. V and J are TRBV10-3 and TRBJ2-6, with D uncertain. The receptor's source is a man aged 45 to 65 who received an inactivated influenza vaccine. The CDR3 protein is CAISESAQGANVLTF. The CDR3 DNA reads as TGTGCCATCAGTGAGTCGGCTCAGGGGGCCAACGTCCTGACTTTC.